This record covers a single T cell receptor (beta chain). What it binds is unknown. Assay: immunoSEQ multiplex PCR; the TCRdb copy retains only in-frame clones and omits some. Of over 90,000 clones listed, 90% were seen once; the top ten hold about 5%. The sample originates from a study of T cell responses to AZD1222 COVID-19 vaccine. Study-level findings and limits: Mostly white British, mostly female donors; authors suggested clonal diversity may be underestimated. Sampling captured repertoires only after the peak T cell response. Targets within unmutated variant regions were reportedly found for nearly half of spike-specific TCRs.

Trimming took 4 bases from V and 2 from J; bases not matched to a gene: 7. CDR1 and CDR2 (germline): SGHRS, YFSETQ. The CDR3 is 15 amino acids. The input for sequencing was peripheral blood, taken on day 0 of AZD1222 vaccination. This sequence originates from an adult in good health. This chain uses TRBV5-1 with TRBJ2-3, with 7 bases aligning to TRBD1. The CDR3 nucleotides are TGCGCCAGCAGCGGGCAGGGACAGAACACAGATACGCAGTATTTT. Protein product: CASSGQGQNTDTQYF.